Shown below are 19 T cell receptor beta chains from a single sample sequenced in a study of T cell changes during pregnancy in multiple sclerosis. Libraries were prepared by immunoSEQ multiplex PCR; TCRdb keeps only in-frame clonotypes and omits some of them. The table lists about 67,000 clones, over 80% of them singletons. Sequenced material: peripheral blood, taken in the second trimester of pregnancy. The receptors stem from a female donor in good health, enrolled as a control in a pregnancy study.

The J gene is TRBJ2-3, the V gene TRBV6-5; weak D call: TRBD1 (6 bases). The CDR3 extends over 15 amino acids. V lost 2 bases and J 7 bases, leaving 16 bases between the germline ends. From germline, CDR1 is MNHEY and CDR2 SVGAGI. In DNA form, the CDR3 reads TGTGCCAGCAGTTACCGGGAATCGGGACACTATACGCAGTATTTT. Amino acids: CASSYRESGHYTQYF.

V usage is TRBV7-8 and J usage is TRBJ1-1, with D uncertain. CDR3 length equals 13 residues. Germline-derived CDR1 and CDR2 are SGHVS and FQNEAQ. V was clipped by 5 bases and J by 0 bases, with 7 bases between them. Here the CDR3 reads CASSQQLNTEAFF. CDR3 coding DNA: TGTGCCAGCAGCCAACAGCTGAACACTGAAGCTTTCTTT.

The rearrangement uses TRBV18 and TRBJ1-4, with D tentatively TRBD1 (6 bases). Trimming shortened V by 2 bases and J by 8 bases, and 15 bases separated the two germline ends. CDR1 is KGHSH and CDR2 is LQKENI in the germline V gene. This CDR3 has 15 amino acids. This CDR3 is CASSPTGYPREKLFF. CDR3 DNA sequence: TGTGCCAGCTCACCAACAGGGTACCCGAGAGAAAAACTGTTTTTT.

This chain links TRBV6-1 with TRBJ2-3; D remains unclear. This CDR3 contains 13 residues. V was cut by 1 base and J by 1 base, with 3 bases left in between. CDR1 and CDR2 from the germline V gene are MNHNS and SASEGT. CDR3 residues: CASSEVGTDTQYF. CDR3 bases: TGTGCCAGCAGTGAAGTCGGCACAGATACGCAGTATTTT.

This chain joins TRBV6-5 and TRBJ2-7, with 10 bases aligning to TRBD2. The germline V gene encodes CDR1 MNHEY and CDR2 SVGAGI. The CDR3 runs 14 residues. V was clipped by 2 bases and J by 2 bases; unmatched bases: 0. The CDR3 DNA reads as TGTGCCAGCAGTTACGGGACTAGCGCCTACGAGCAGTACTTC. This codes for CASSYGTSAYEQYF.

The chain is built from TRBV14 and TRBJ2-7, with D perhaps TRBD2 (5 bases). This CDR3 contains 15 residues. CDR1 and CDR2 (germline): SGHDN, FVKESK. The V end lost 0 bases, the J end lost 0 bases, and 9 bases lay between the germline ends. CDR3 nucleotide sequence: TGTGCCAGCAGCCAAGACCGGGGAAGCTCCTACGAGCAGTACTTC. Protein product: CASSQDRGSSYEQYF. The full variable domain, its missing parts supplied by reference TRBV14 and TRBJ2-7, is EAGVTQFPSHSVIEKGQTVTLRCDPISGHDNLYWYRRVMGKEIKFLLHFVKESKQDESGMPNNRFLAERTGGTYSTLKVQPAELEDSGVYFCASSQDRGSSYEQYFGPGTRLTVT.

The chain links TRBV7-2 to TRBJ2-7, with no clear D. CDR1 is SGHTA and CDR2 is FQGNSA in the germline V gene. The CDR3 loop spans 17 amino acids. Trimming removed 5 bases from V and 0 bases from J, with 20 bases in between. CDR3 region: CASSPILWSWSSYEQYF. In DNA, the CDR3 is TGTGCCAGCAGCCCTATTCTATGGTCCTGGAGCTCCTACGAGCAGTACTTC.

This chain connects TRBV6-5 to TRBJ2-7; TRBD2 matches 8 bases. CDR3 length equals 15 residues. Germline CDR1 is MNHEY and CDR2 is SVGAGI. The ends lost 6 bases at V and 0 bases at J; junction bases unmatched: 7. The CDR3 DNA is TGTGCCAGCAGCCCGGGGGGGGCCCTCTCCTACGAGCAGTACTTC. Translating gives CASSPGGALSYEQYF.

This clone showed up just once. V and J are TRBV4-2 and TRBJ2-1; 8 bases match TRBD2. Germline CDR1 and CDR2: LGHNA and YNFKEQ. V lost 3 bases to trimming and J lost 6 bases; unmatched junction nucleotides: 7. The CDR3 is made up of 15 amino acids. The CDR3 DNA reads TGTGCCAGCAGCCAGCGAGCGAGCGGGAGCAATGAGCAGTTCTTC. Translating it yields CASSQRASGSNEQFF.

The chain links TRBV7-2 to TRBJ2-7; D unresolved. V lost 1 base, J lost 0 bases, and 10 bases lay in between. This CDR3 comprises 15 residues. Germline CDR1 and CDR2: SGHTA and FQGNSA. DNA for the CDR3: TGTGCCAGCAGCTTAGTCCCCGTGAGCTCCTACGAGCAGTACTTC. Residues: CASSLVPVSSYEQYF.

This chain uses TRBV4-1 with TRBJ2-3, with 7 bases identical to TRBD2. This CDR3 has 18 residues. CDR1 is MGHRA, CDR2 YSYEKL, per germline. With 0 bases clipped from V and 4 bases from J, the junction kept 13 bases outside the gene matches. The CDR3 DNA is TGCGCCAGCAGCCAAGACGACCCCTCGGCGGGGGACCCAGATACGCAGTATTTT. Its translation: CASSQDDPSAGDPDTQYF.

The chain recombines TRBV29-1 with TRBJ2-5; 12 bases line up with TRBD2. CDR1 and CDR2 from the germline V gene are SQVTM and ANQGSEA. CDR3 length equals 13 residues. V shed 4 bases, J shed 7 bases, and the junction held 4 bases outside the gene matches. CDR3 in DNA: TGCAGCGTTGGTCCGGGACTAGCGGGGACCCAGTACTTC. It is translated as CSVGPGLAGTQYF.

The chain links TRBV7-8 to TRBJ1-5; no clear D gene. The CDR3 has 13 amino acids. Germline V lookup: CDR1 SGHVS, CDR2 FQNEAQ. V lost 5 bases, J lost 2 bases, and 7 bases lay in between. CDR3 DNA: TGTGCCAGCAGCCCCAGTGGCAATCAGCCCCAGCATTTT. This codes for CASSPSGNQPQHF.

The chain has TRBV7-3 and TRBJ1-1; 7 positions match TRBD1. CDR3 size: 14 residues. Germline loops: CDR1 SGHTA, CDR2 FQGTGA. The junction had 4 bases not matched to a gene; V was cut back by 5 bases and J by 1 base. CDR3 DNA: TGTGCCAGCAGCACAGACAGGGAGAACACTGAAGCTTTCTTT. This gives the protein CASSTDRENTEAFF.

The V and J genes are TRBV6-5 and TRBJ1-3, with D tentatively TRBD1 (6 bases). The V gene lost 0 bases and the J gene lost 5 bases, with 8 bases spanning the gap. The germline gives CDR1 MNHEY, CDR2 SVGAGI. CDR3 length: 14 amino acids. CDR3 sequence reads: CASSYSGDRNTIYF. The DNA of the CDR3 is TGTGCCAGCAGTTACTCAGGGGACAGAAACACCATATATTTT.

The chain links TRBV28 to TRBJ1-5, with 7 bases identical to TRBD1. Germline lookup yields CDR1 MDHEN and CDR2 SYDVKM. This CDR3 is 14 amino acids long. Germline trimming cut 5 bases from V and 6 bases from J; bases unmatched to any gene: 7. CDR3 coding DNA: TGTGCCAGCAGTCCTGGGACAGTTGCTCAGCCCCAGCATTTT. This sequence encodes CASSPGTVAQPQHF. The full variable domain, in which reference TRBV28 and TRBJ1-5 provide the parts outside the CDR3, is DVKVTQSSRYLVKRTGEKVFLECVQDMDHENMFWYRQDPGLGLRLIYFSYDVKMKEKGDIPEGYSVSREKKERFSLILESASTNQTSMYLCASSPGTVAQPQHFGDGTRLSIL.

In this sample, this clone turned up once. The chain has TRBV4-1 and TRBJ2-3; TRBD2 matches 13 bases. CDR3 length equals 20 residues. The germline V gene encodes CDR1 MGHRA and CDR2 YSYEKL. V was pared by 4 bases and J by 0 bases, with 13 bases of the junction left unmatched. The CDR3 region is CASSLPPGLAGTSSTDTQYF. The CDR3 bases are TGCGCCAGCAGCCTCCCACCGGGACTAGCGGGGACCTCTAGCACAGATACGCAGTATTTT.

This clone was picked up a small number of times. The V and J genes are TRBV30 and TRBJ1-1; D gene unclear. The CDR3 spans 14 residues. Germline lookup yields CDR1 GTSNPN and CDR2 SVGIG (reference sequence). Between the trimmed V and J ends, which lost 0 bases and 0 bases, there was a span of 8 bases. CDR3 residues: CAWSVFPMNTEAFF. In nucleotides, the CDR3 is TGTGCCTGGAGTGTATTTCCTATGAACACTGAAGCTTTCTTT.

V is TRBV6-5 and J is TRBJ1-1, with unresolved D. Trimming pared 3 bases from V and 3 bases from J, leaving 8 bases between. Germline V gene sequence: CDR1 MNHEY, CDR2 SVGAGI. The CDR3 sequence is 13 residues long. This CDR3 reads CASSYQEDTEAFF. The DNA for the CDR3 is TGTGCCAGCAGTTATCAGGAGGACACTGAAGCTTTCTTT.